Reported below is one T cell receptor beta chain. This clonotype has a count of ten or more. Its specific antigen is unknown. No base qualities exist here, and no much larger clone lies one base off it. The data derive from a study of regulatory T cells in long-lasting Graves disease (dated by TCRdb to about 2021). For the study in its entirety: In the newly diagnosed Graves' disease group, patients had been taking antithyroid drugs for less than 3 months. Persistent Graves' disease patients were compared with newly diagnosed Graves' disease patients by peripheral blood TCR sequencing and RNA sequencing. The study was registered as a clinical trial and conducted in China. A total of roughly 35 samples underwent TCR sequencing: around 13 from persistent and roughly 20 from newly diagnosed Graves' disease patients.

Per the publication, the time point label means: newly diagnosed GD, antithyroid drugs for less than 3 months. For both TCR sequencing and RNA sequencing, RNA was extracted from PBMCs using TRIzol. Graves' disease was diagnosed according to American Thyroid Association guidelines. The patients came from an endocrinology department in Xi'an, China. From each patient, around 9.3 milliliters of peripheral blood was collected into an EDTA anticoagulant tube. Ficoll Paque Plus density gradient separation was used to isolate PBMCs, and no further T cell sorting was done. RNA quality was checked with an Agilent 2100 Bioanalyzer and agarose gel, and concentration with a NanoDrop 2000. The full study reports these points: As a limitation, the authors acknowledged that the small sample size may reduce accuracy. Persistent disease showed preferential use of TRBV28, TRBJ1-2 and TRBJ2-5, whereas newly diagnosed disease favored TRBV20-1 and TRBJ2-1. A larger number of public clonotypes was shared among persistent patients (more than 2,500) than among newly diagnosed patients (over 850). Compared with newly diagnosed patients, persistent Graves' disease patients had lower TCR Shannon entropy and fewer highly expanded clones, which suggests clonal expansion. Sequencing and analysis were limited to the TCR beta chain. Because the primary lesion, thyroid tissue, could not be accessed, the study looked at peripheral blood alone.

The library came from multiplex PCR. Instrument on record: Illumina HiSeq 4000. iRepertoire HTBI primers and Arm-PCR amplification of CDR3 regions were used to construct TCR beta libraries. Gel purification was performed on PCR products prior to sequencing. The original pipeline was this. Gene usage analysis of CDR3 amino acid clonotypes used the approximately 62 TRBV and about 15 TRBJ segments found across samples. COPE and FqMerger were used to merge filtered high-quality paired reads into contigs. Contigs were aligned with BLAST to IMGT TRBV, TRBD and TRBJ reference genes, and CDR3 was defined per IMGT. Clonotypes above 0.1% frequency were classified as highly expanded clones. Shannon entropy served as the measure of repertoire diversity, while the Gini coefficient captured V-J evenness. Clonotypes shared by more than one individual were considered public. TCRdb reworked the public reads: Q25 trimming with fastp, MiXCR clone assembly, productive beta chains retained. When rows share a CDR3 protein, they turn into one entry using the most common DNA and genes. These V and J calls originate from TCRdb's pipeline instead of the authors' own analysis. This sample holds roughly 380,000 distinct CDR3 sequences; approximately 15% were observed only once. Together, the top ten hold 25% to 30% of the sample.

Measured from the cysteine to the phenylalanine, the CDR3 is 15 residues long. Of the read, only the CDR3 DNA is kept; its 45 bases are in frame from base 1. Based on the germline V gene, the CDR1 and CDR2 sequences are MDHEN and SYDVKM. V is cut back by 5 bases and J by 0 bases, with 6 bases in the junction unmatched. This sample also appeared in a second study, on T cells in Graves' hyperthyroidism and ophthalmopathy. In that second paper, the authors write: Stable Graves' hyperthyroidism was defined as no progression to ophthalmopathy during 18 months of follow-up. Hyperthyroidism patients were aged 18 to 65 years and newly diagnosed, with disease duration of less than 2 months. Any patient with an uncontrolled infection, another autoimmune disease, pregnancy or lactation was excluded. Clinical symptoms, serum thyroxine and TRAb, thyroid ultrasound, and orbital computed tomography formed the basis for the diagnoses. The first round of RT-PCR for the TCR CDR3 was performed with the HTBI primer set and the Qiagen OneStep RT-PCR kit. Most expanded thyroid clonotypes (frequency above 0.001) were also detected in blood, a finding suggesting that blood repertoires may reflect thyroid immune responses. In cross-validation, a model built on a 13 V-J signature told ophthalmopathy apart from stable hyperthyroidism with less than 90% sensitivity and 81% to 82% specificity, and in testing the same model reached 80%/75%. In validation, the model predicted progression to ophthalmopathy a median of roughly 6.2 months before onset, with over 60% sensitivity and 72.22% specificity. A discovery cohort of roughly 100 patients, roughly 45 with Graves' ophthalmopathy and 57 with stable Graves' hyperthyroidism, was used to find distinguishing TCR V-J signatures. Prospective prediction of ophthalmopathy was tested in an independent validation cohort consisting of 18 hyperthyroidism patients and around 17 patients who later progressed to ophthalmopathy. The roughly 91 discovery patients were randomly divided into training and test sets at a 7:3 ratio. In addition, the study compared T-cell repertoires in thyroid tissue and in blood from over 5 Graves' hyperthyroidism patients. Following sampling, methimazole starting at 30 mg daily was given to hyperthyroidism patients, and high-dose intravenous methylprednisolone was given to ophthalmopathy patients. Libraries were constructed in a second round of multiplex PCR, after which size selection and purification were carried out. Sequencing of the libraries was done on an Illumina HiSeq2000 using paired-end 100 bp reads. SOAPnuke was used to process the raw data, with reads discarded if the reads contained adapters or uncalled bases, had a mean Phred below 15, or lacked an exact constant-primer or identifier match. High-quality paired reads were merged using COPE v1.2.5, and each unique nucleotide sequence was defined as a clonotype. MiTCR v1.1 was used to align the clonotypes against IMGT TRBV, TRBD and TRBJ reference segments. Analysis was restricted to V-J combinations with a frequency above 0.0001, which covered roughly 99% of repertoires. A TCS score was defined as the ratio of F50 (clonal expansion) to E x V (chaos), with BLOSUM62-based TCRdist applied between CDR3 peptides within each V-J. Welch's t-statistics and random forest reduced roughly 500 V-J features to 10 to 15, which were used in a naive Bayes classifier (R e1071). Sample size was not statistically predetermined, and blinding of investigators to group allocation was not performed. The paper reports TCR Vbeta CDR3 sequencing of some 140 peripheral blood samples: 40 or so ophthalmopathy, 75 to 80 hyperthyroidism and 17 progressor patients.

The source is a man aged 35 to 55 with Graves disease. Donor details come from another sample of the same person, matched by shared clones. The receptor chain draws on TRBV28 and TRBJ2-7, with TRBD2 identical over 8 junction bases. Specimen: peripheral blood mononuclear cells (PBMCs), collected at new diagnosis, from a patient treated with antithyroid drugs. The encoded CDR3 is CASSQTSAYSYEQYF. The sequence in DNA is TGTGCCAGCAGTCAGACTAGCGCCTACTCCTACGAGCAGTACTTC.